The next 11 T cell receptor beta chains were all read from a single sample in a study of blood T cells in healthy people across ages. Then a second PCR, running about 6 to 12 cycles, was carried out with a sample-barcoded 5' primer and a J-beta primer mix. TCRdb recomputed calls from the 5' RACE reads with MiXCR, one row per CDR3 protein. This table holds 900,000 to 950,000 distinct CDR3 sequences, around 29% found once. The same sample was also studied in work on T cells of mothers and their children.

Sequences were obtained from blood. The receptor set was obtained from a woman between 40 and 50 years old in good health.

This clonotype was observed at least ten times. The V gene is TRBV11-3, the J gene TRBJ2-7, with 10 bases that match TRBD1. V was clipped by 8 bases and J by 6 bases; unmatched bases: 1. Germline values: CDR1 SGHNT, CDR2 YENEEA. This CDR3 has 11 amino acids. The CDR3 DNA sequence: TGTGCCAGCGGGACAGGGGCCGAGCAGTACTTC. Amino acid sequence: CASGTGAEQYF.

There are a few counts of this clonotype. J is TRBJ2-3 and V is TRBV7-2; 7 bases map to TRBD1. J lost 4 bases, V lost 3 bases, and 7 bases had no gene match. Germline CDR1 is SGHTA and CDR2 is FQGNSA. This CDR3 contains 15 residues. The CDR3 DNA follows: TGTGCCAGCAGCTTTAGGCGAGGGGGCGCAGATACGCAGTATTTT. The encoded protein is CASSFRRGGADTQYF.

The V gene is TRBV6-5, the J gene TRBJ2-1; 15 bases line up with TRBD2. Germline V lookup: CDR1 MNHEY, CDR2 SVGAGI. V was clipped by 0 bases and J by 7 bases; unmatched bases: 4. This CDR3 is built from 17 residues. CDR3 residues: CASSYSGTSGGKNEQFF. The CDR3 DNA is TGTGCCAGCAGTTACTCCGGGACTAGCGGGGGGAAGAATGAGCAGTTCTTC.

The CDR3 here is CASSTRTSGGAGDTQYF. The CDR3 DNA follows: TGTGCCAGCAGCACGAGGACTAGCGGGGGGGCTGGAGATACGCAGTATTTT. The chain combines TRBV7-2 with TRBJ2-3; 15 nucleotides align to TRBD2. Trimming took 5 bases from V and 5 from J; bases not matched to a gene: 8. This CDR3 has 17 residues. From germline, CDR1 is SGHTA and CDR2 FQGNSA. Variable domain in full (rest from reference TRBV7-2 and TRBJ2-3): GAGVSQSPSNKVTEKGKDVELRCDPISGHTALYWYRQSLGQGLEFLIYFQGNSAPDKSGLPSDRFSAERTGGSVSTLTIQRTQQEDSAVYLCASSTRTSGGAGDTQYFGPGTRLTVL.

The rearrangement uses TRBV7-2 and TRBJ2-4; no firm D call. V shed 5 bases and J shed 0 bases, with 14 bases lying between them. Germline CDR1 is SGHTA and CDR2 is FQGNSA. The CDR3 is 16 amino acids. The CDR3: CASSPRRTLAKNIQYF. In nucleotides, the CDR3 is TGTGCCAGCAGCCCCCGTAGGACCTTAGCCAAAAACATTCAGTACTTC.

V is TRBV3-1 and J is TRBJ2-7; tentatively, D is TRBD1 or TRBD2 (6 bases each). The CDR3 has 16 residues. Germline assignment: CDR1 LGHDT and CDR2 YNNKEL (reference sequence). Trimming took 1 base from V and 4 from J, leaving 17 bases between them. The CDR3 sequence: CASSQGEAGARYEQYF. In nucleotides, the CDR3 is TGTGCCAGCAGCCAAGGGGAGGCAGGGGCTCGGTACGAGCAGTACTTC.

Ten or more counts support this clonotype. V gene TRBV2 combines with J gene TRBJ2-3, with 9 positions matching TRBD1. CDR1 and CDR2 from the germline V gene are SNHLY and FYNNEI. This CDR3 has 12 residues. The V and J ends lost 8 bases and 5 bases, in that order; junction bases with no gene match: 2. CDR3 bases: TGTGCCAGCTGGACAGGGGAAGATACGCAGTATTTT. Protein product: CASWTGEDTQYF. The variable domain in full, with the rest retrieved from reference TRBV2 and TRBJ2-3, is EPEVTQTPSHQVTQMGQEVILRCVPISNHLYFYWYRQILGQKVEFLVSFYNNEISEKSEIFDDQFSVERPDGSNFTLKIRSTKLEDSAMYFCASWTGEDTQYFGPGTRLTVL.

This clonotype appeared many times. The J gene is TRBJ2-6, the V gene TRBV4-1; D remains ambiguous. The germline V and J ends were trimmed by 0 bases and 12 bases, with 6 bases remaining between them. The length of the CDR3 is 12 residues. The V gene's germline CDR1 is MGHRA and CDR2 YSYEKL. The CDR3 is CASSQDNVVLTF. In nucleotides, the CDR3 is TGCGCCAGCAGCCAAGATAACGTCGTCCTGACTTTC.

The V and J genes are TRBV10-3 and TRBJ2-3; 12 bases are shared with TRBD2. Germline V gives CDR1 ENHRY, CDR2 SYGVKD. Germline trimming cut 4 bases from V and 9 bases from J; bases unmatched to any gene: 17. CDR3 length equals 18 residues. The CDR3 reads CAISGSFEASGGAWTQYF. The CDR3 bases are TGTGCCATCAGTGGGAGCTTCGAGGCTAGCGGGGGGGCGTGGACGCAGTATTTT.

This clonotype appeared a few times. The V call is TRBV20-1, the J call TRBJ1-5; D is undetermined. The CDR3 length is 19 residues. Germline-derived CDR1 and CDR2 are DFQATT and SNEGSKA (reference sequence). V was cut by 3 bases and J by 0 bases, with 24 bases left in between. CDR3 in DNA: TGCAGTGCTAGCTTTCATCGGGGAATGGTCGTTTATAGCAATCAGCCCCAGCATTTT. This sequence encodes CSASFHRGMVVYSNQPQHF.

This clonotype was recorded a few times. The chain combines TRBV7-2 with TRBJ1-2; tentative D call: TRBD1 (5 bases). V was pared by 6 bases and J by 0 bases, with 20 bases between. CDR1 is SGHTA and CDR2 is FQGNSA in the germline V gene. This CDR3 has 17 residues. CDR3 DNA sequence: TGTGCCAGCAGGGGTAAGGAAGCGGGACTAGCTAACTATGGCTACACCTTC. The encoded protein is CASRGKEAGLANYGYTF.